This T cell receptor (beta chain) was found in a study of T-cell reconstitution after alpha-beta-depleted transplantation in children (TCRdb year 2016). At the level of the whole study: T-cell immune reconstitution after TCRalphabeta/CD19-depleted allogeneic hematopoietic cell transplantation in children was quantitatively tracked in the study by means of TCR repertoire profiling. Study-wide findings and limitations: The apparently early recovery of alphabetaT-cell counts about two months after transplant reportedly depended on only several hundred rapidly expanded clones that came from non-depleted graft cells. Over the following months the frequencies of hyperexpanded clones went down, and after one year T-cell counts and TCRbeta diversity were mostly credited to newly produced T cells. The high TCRbeta diversity at day 60 in some patients was ascribed to recipient T cells and intrathymic progenitors that had survived conditioning.

The CDR3 spans 19 residues, from the cysteine through the phenylalanine. Only the CDR3 region is kept as DNA, spanning 57 bases read in frame from base 1. CDR1 SGHRS and CDR2 YFSETQ are derived from the germline V gene. After removal of 1 base from V and 2 bases from J, the junction retains 14 bases not matched to a gene. Explained via the paper, the treatment or condition label denotes: allogeneic hematopoietic cell transplantation with graft depleted of TCRalphabeta T cells and CD19 B cells. TCRalphabeta/CD19-depleted allogeneic hematopoietic cell grafts were given to the transplant recipients, all of whom were children. The method was PCR. TCRdb lists the instrument as Illumina HiSeq 2500. Molecular barcoding was employed in the preparation of TCR libraries, with unique molecular identifiers being used to normalize TCRbeta repertoire quantification. TCRdb reworked the public reads: Q25 trimming with fastp, MiXCR clone assembly, productive beta chains retained. Records with the same CDR3 protein are collapsed into one entry carrying the most frequent genes and DNA. Recorded for this sample are under 300,000 distinct CDR3 sequences; about 9.9% of them occurred a single time. In total, the top ten clones hold about 20% of the sample.

The table lists this clonotype with many counts. Its binding antigen is unknown. Within one base of it there is no much larger clone, and no base qualities were kept. The sequencing used peripheral blood, collected 180 days after TCRalphabeta/CD19-depleted stem cell transplant. The clonotype comes from a male patient between 2 and 15 years old who had a stem cell transplant for chronic granulomatous disease, so the T cells may come from the graft donor. This sequence uses TRBV5-1 and TRBJ2-3, with 9 central nucleotides matching TRBD2. The DNA is as follows: TGCGCCAGCAGCTTGTTCGGTAGCGGGGGTGGAGGGGCCACAGATACGCAGTATTTT. Protein translation: CASSLFGSGGGGATDTQYF.